This note documents a single T cell receptor (beta chain) sequence. Its antigen is undetermined. These data are taken from a study of persistence of HIV-infected CD4 T cells. Study-wide context: Blood samples, up to roughly 200 mL, came from multiple time points, except a couple of leukapheresis donors sampled once. Study-wide results and limits: Antigen-responding cells were enriched for degenerate expanded CDR3beta sequences.

The immunoSEQ assay was version 4, run in survey mode. Measured with immunoSEQ multiplex PCR; TCRdb has only the in-frame clones, and not every one. The data show about 46,000 clones, just under 90% seen once. Anti-CD3/anti-CD28 beads served as a nonspecific positive control stimulus. Sorting selected CD4+ T cells upregulating both CD40 ligand and CD69. Suppressive ART was started during chronic HIV-1 infection in these adults. There are 14 residues in the CDR3. Deletions cut 6 bases from V and 0 bases from J, with 14 bases between. The germline CDR1 and CDR2 sequences are SQVTM and ANQGSEA. The sequencing here drew on CD4+ T cells sorted from PBMCs after roughly 18-hour stimulation, taken from a patient who received antiretroviral therapy. The V and J genes are TRBV29-1 and TRBJ1-1; D unclear. This receptor was taken from an adult woman with HIV who was CMV-seropositive. CDR3 amino acids: CSVPRWGLNTEAFF. Written as DNA, the CDR3 is TGCAGCGTCCCTAGGTGGGGATTGAACACTGAAGCTTTCTTT.